The 25 T cell receptor beta chains below were found in one sample sequenced in a study of immune cell composition in non-small cell lung cancer. Measured with immunoSEQ multiplex PCR; TCRdb has only the in-frame clones, and not every one. The top ten hold around an eighth of the sample, which has 13,000 or so clones, about 70% seen once. Sequencing used lung tumor tissue. The receptor source for this set is a human donor with non-small cell lung cancer.

This clone was observed a few times. The chain combines TRBV9 with TRBJ1-1; 10 bases fit TRBD1. The V segment lost 5 bases and the J segment 6 bases; nucleotides outside the gene matches: 7. Germline V gene sequence: CDR1 SGDLS, CDR2 YYNGEE. The CDR3 totals 14 residues. The CDR3 coding sequence is TGTGCCAGCAGACGGACAGGGGGGACCTCTGAAGCTTTCTTT. Translating it yields CASRRTGGTSEAFF.

This chain uses TRBV11-2 with TRBJ2-7; possible D gene TRBD2, 6 bases. The CDR3 is 13 amino acids. Trimming took off 8 bases at V and 6 bases at J, with 17 bases between the two ends. Germline-derived CDR1 and CDR2 are SGHAT and FQNNGV. This CDR3 is CASGLSGSPEQYF. Written as DNA, the CDR3 is TGTGCCAGCGGACTTTCCGGGAGCCCCGAGCAGTACTTC.

The chain links TRBV7-2 to TRBJ2-7, with TRBD2 matching 13 bases. The length of the CDR3 is 15 residues. J gave up 3 bases and V 1 base, and 0 bases lay outside the gene matches. Per germline, CDR1 SGHTA and CDR2 FQGNSA. In DNA, the CDR3 is TGTGCCAGCAGCTTAGGGACTAGCGGGGGCTACGAGCAGTACTTC. It codes for CASSLGTSGGYEQYF.

This chain uses TRBV15 with TRBJ1-5, with D maybe TRBD1 (5 bases). The CDR3 sequence is 17 residues long. Germline CDR1 reads LNHNV; CDR2 reads YYDKDF (reference sequence). The V and J ends lost 3 bases and 2 bases respectively, with 17 bases between them. The CDR3 sequence is CATSSGGRQLGNQPQHF. CDR3 sequence (DNA): TGTGCCACCAGCAGCGGGGGTCGGCAACTGGGCAATCAGCCCCAGCATTTT.

This clone was found a few times. V usage is TRBV5-1 and J usage is TRBJ1-1; D is unclear. This CDR3 region has 14 residues. V was cut by 0 bases and J by 0 bases, with 6 bases left in between. Germline V gene lookup returns CDR1 SGHRS and CDR2 YFSETQ. CDR3 nucleotides: TGCGCCAGCAGCTTGGGAGTCATGAACACTGAAGCTTTCTTT. The encoded protein is CASSLGVMNTEAFF.

The chain links TRBV7-3 to TRBJ2-3; 9 bases fit TRBD2. With V trimmed by 2 bases and J by 3 bases, 3 bases remained unmatched. CDR1 and CDR2 (germline): SGHTA, FQGTGA. The length of the CDR3 is 15 residues. CDR3 DNA: TGTGCCAGCAGCTTAGGGACTAGCAGGACAGATACGCAGTATTTT. This gives the protein CASSLGTSRTDTQYF.

The genes are TRBV30 and TRBJ1-6; 8 nucleotides line up with TRBD1. Trimming took 1 base from V and 7 from J; bases not matched to a gene: 12. This CDR3 comprises 17 residues. The V gene's germline CDR1 is GTSNPN and CDR2 SVGIG (reference sequence). The CDR3 DNA sequence: TGTGCCTGGAGTGGAAGCGAGGGGGACAGGAGAAATTCACCCCTCCACTTT. Residues: CAWSGSEGDRRNSPLHF.

The V and J genes are TRBV4-2 and TRBJ2-1; 11 bases are a match to TRBD1. Unmatched junction bases numbered 3, after V lost 1 base and J lost 4 bases. The V gene's germline CDR1 is LGHNA and CDR2 YNFKEQ. The CDR3 is made up of 16 amino acids. The chain's CDR3 is CASSQVWDRGYNEQFF. CDR3 in DNA: TGTGCCAGCAGCCAAGTTTGGGACAGGGGGTACAATGAGCAGTTCTTC.

V usage is TRBV19 and J usage is TRBJ2-5; no reliable D call. Per the germline V gene, CDR1 is LNHDA and CDR2 is SQIVND (reference sequence). V was clipped by 3 bases and J by 0 bases, with 8 bases between them. The CDR3 is 14 amino acids. The CDR3 DNA reads TGTGCCAGTAGTATGCCAACAAACCAAGAGACCCAGTACTTC. Its translation: CASSMPTNQETQYF.

The chain uses TRBV2 and TRBJ2-1; the match to TRBD1 covers 7 bases. Germline V CDR1 and CDR2: SNHLY, FYNNEI. This CDR3 is built from 15 residues. V gave up 1 base and J gave up 2 bases; unmatched junction bases: 2. The CDR3 sequence is CASSEEGAAYNEQFF. CDR3 nucleotides: TGTGCCAGCAGTGAAGAGGGGGCCGCCTACAATGAGCAGTTCTTC.

The rearrangement uses TRBV19 and TRBJ1-5, with D tentatively TRBD1 (5 bases). The CDR3 length is 14 residues. CDR1 is LNHDA and CDR2 is SQIVND in the germline V gene (reference sequence). With 6 bases removed from V and 4 bases from J, the gap between germline ends came to 13 bases. This chain's CDR3 is CASSVQVRNQPQHF. CDR3 nucleotide sequence: TGTGCCAGTAGCGTACAGGTTCGGAATCAGCCCCAGCATTTT.

The V gene is TRBV7-3, the J gene TRBJ2-3; 8 bases fit TRBD2. V shed 4 bases, J shed 3 bases, and the junction held 0 bases outside the gene matches. The CDR3 covers 13 residues. Germline-derived CDR1 and CDR2 are SGHTA and FQGTGA. The CDR3 nucleotides are TGTGCCAGCAGCTCTAGCGGGACAGATACGCAGTATTTT. As protein: CASSSSGTDTQYF.

The V and J genes are TRBV7-2 and TRBJ2-5; TRBD2 agrees at 10 bases. Germline CDR1 reads SGHTA; CDR2 reads FQGNSA. The CDR3 is made up of 15 amino acids. J gave up 5 bases and V 2 bases, and 5 bases lay outside the gene matches. The DNA of the CDR3 is TGTGCCAGCAGCTTACAGCGGGAGGGCCGGGAGACCCAGTACTTC. Translation gives CASSLQREGRETQYF.

The CDR3 reads CASSGGQRGETQYF. The CDR3 nucleotides read TGTGCCAGTAGTGGGGGACAGAGAGGAGAGACCCAGTACTTC. The chain joins TRBV19 to TRBJ2-5; 7 nucleotides agree with TRBD1. CDR3 length: 14 amino acids. J was trimmed by 4 bases and V by 5 bases; bases with no gene match: 7. Germline assignment: CDR1 LNHDA and CDR2 SQIVND (reference sequence).

This clone is deemed large. The V gene is TRBV9, the J gene TRBJ2-1; maybe TRBD2 (6 bases). CDR1 SGDLS and CDR2 YYNGEE come from the germline V gene. The CDR3 loop spans 12 amino acids. Deletions cut 4 bases from V and 10 bases from J, with 12 bases between. CDR3 residues: CASSPEGYEQFF. The CDR3 DNA reads TGTGCCAGCAGCCCGGAGGGGTACGAGCAGTTCTTC.

The rearrangement uses TRBV5-6 and TRBJ1-1; D is uncertain. The CDR3 consists of 16 residues. V was cut by 5 bases and J by 1 base, with 18 bases left in between. Germline CDR1 SGHDT, CDR2 YYEEEE. CDR3 nucleotide sequence: TGTGCCAGCAGTTACTCCGGATGGAGGCGGAACACTGAAGCTTTCTTT. Amino acids: CASSYSGWRRNTEAFF.

The genes are TRBV29-1 and TRBJ2-7; 7 bases are shared with TRBD2. With 3 bases clipped from V and 4 bases from J, the junction kept 6 bases outside the gene matches. This CDR3 spans 13 amino acids. The germline V gene encodes CDR1 SQVTM and CDR2 ANQGSEA. The DNA for the CDR3 is TGCAGCGTTGAGTGGGCGGGGGTATACGAGCAGTACTTC. It encodes CSVEWAGVYEQYF.

The chain uses TRBV18 and TRBJ2-3; TRBD2 might be the D (5 bases). CDR1 is KGHSH and CDR2 is LQKENI in the germline V gene. The germline V and J ends were trimmed by 4 bases and 3 bases, with 5 bases remaining between them. The CDR3 loop spans 12 amino acids. The CDR3 DNA is TGTGCCAGCTCACGAGGGACAGATACGCAGTATTTT. Amino acids: CASSRGTDTQYF.

The chain combines TRBV5-1 with TRBJ1-1, with a possible D match to TRBD1 (5 bases). Trimming cost V 6 bases and J 3 bases, with 15 bases left between them. There are 14 residues in the CDR3. Germline loops: CDR1 SGHRS, CDR2 YFSETQ. The CDR3 loop reads CASTRRDEDTEAFF. The CDR3 DNA reads as TGCGCCAGCACCAGGAGGGACGAAGACACTGAAGCTTTCTTT.

This clone showed up just a few times. The V and J genes are TRBV19 and TRBJ1-5; TRBD1 aligns across 7 bases. The CDR3 length is 17 residues. The germline CDR1 and CDR2 sequences are LNHDA and SQIVND (reference sequence). V gave up 6 bases and J gave up 5 bases; unmatched junction bases: 16. The CDR3 loop reads CASSPRTGVRDHQPQHF. The DNA for the CDR3 is TGTGCCAGTAGCCCGAGGACAGGCGTTAGGGATCATCAGCCCCAGCATTTT.

J is TRBJ1-2 and V is TRBV27; 10 bases are shared with TRBD1. The CDR3 totals 15 residues. Germline values: CDR1 MNHEY, CDR2 SMNVEV (reference sequence). With 4 bases clipped from V and 4 bases from J, the junction kept 6 bases outside the gene matches. The CDR3 spells CASSYRDRGAYGYTF. CDR3 DNA sequence: TGTGCCAGCAGTTACCGGGACAGGGGCGCCTATGGCTACACCTTC.

This rearrangement joins TRBV19 to TRBJ1-1; 10 bases fit TRBD1. Germline V gives CDR1 LNHDA, CDR2 SQIVND (reference sequence). CDR3 length equals 12 residues. V shed 9 bases, J shed 3 bases, and the junction held 1 base outside the gene matches. The CDR3 DNA sequence: TGTGCCAGCGGGACAGGGGACACTGAAGCTTTCTTT. It encodes CASGTGDTEAFF. Together with reference TRBV19 and TRBJ1-1, the CDR3 gives the full variable domain: DGGITQSPKYLFRKEGQNVTLSCEQNLNHDAMYWYRQDPGQGLRLIYYSQIVNDFQKGDIAEGYSVSREKKESFPLTVTSAQKNPTAFYLCASGTGDTEAFFGQGTRLTVV.

The chain recombines TRBV10-3 with TRBJ1-1; 8 bases are a match to TRBD1. In germline, CDR1 is ENHRY, CDR2 SYGVKD. The CDR3 is 15 amino acids. The V gene end was trimmed by 3 bases and the J gene end by 4 bases; junction bases not matched to a gene: 7. The CDR3 protein is CAISDRDRRGTEAFF. In nucleotides, the CDR3 is TGTGCCATCAGTGACCGGGACAGGAGGGGCACTGAAGCTTTCTTT.

This chain links TRBV6-6 with TRBJ2-7; the match to TRBD1 covers 9 bases. This CDR3 has 16 residues. J was trimmed by 3 bases and V by 7 bases; bases with no gene match: 13. CDR1 and CDR2 from the germline V gene are MNHNY and SVGAGI (reference sequence). The CDR3 here is CASTSSPGQGFYEQYF. In DNA form, the CDR3 reads TGTGCCAGCACTTCCTCTCCGGGACAGGGCTTCTACGAGCAGTACTTC.

The rearrangement uses TRBV19 and TRBJ2-7; D call uncertain. V shed 6 bases and J shed 0 bases, with 6 bases lying between them. This CDR3 is built from 12 residues. Germline lookup yields CDR1 LNHDA and CDR2 SQIVND (reference sequence). The CDR3 is CASRFSSYEQYF. CDR3 DNA sequence: TGTGCCAGTAGGTTCAGCTCCTACGAGCAGTACTTC.